This TCR beta chain was sequenced for a study of shared clonotypes between healthy human individuals. Study details: Three plates each covered CD4 naive and memory; CD8 naive two, CD8 memory one.

V lost 5 bases and J lost 3, with 15 bases in between. CDR1 and CDR2 from the germline V gene are MNHEY and SMNVEV (reference sequence). CDR3 length: 15 amino acids. Per the original methods: ImmunoSEQ output held junction-only sequences without quality scores, so filtering differed. Assay: immunoSEQ multiplex PCR; the TCRdb copy retains only in-frame clones and omits some. The V and J calls and the clone size are those of that table, but D and trimming were determined from the DNA. The sample includes about 700,000 clones, about 90% seen only once; the top ten take about 24%. Naive CD8 cells, CD45RO-negative and positively selected for CCR7, excluded terminally differentiated effector memory CD45RA+ cells.

The source material was naive CD8+ T cells sorted from blood. This clonotype was obtained from a man aged 25 to 40 in good health. The chain couples TRBV27 to TRBJ2-3; D may be TRBD2 (6 bases). The CDR3 here is CASSLDPGVTDTQYF. The CDR3 DNA follows: TGTGCCAGCAGTCTAGACCCGGGGGTAACAGATACGCAGTATTTT.